This TCR beta chain emerged from a study of T cell repertoires in cytomegalovirus infection. Germline V gene data show CDR1 as SGHTA and CDR2 as FQGNSA. CDR3 length equals 14 residues. Details on this clonotype: A much larger clone sits a single nucleotide away, making a read error possible.

TCRdb reanalysed the reads using MiXCR and keeps one entry per CDR3 protein. The sample has around 450,000 distinct CDR3 sequences; roughly 30% are singletons. The J gene is TRBJ2-1, the V gene TRBV7-2, with D unresolved. The J call may be incorrect, as the DNA end agrees better with TRBJ2-7. The receptor comes from a human donor in good health (CMV status not recorded). Some clones in this sample may be carry-over from other donors' samples. The sequencing sample was made of PBMCs. CDR3 amino acids: CASSLSRQYNEQYF. In DNA, the CDR3 is TGTGCCAGCAGCTTAAGCCGGCAGTACAATGAGCAGTACTTC.